This passage covers 27 T cell receptor beta chains from one sample sequenced in a study of monozygotic twins with inflammatory bowel disease. TCRdb re-analyzed the 5' RACE reads; it lists each CDR3 protein once, without DNA. Reported are 110,000 to 150,000 distinct CDR3 sequences; the ten largest clones contain approximately 1.2%. Sequenced: blood. The receptors were gathered from a human donor with ulcerative colitis or Crohn's disease, or a healthy co-twin of an affected twin (not recorded which).

The rearrangement uses TRBV4-1 and TRBJ1-1; absent DNA, TCRdb's TRBD1 call cannot be checked. CDR3 length: 16 residues. Germline CDR1 reads MGHRA; CDR2 reads YSYEKL. CDR3 in amino acids: CASSQGGRGMNTEAFF.

This rearrangement joins TRBV7-9 to TRBJ2-7; TCRdb designates TRBD2, a call that cannot be tested without DNA. The CDR3 sequence is 15 residues long. Germline V CDR1 and CDR2: SEHNR, FQNEAQ (reference sequence). The CDR3 region is CASSISGGLAHEQYF.

The chain uses TRBV7-2 and TRBJ2-7; TCRdb gives TRBD2 as the D gene, but with no DNA this cannot be confirmed. This CDR3 comprises 14 residues. Germline V CDR1 and CDR2: SGHTA, FQGNSA. The CDR3 sequence: CASRSPSGGYEQYF.

This chain uses TRBV4-3 with TRBJ2-7. Germline assignment: CDR1 LGHNA and CDR2 YSLEER. The CDR3 runs to 15 residues. Here the CDR3 reads CASSQVVRTSYEQYF.

CDR3 residues: CASSITGELFF. The V gene is TRBV6-5, the J gene TRBJ2-2. Per the germline V gene, CDR1 is MNHEY and CDR2 is SVGAGI. The CDR3 has 11 amino acids.

This chain joins TRBV20-1 and TRBJ1-5. CDR1 is DFQATT and CDR2 is SNEGSKA in the germline V gene (reference sequence). The CDR3 runs 12 residues. The CDR3 here is CSSSEGGQPQHF.

The V gene is TRBV11-1, the J gene TRBJ2-3; TCRdb lists TRBD2, though no DNA is available to test this call. The germline CDR1 and CDR2 sequences are SGHAT and FQDESV (reference sequence). The length of the CDR3 is 16 residues. The CDR3 loop reads CASSLTSGTSTDTQYF.

This chain links TRBV27 with TRBJ1-5. CDR1 and CDR2 (germline): MNHEY, SMNVEV (reference sequence). This CDR3 has 13 residues. The CDR3 loop is CASSQTAEGPQHF.

The V call is TRBV28, the J call TRBJ2-5. CDR3 size: 14 residues. Germline CDR1 MDHEN, CDR2 SYDVKM. CDR3 region: CASSPSTVQETQYF.

The rearrangement uses TRBV19 and TRBJ2-2; as DNA is missing, the TRBD2 call by TCRdb cannot be tested. CDR1 and CDR2 (germline): LNHDA, SQIVND (reference sequence). CDR3 length: 14 amino acids. Here the CDR3 reads CASGGLAGTGELFF.

The genes are TRBV12-3 or TRBV12-4 and TRBJ2-7; no DNA is available, so the TRBD2 call from TCRdb remains unchecked. This CDR3 is 14 amino acids long. This CDR3 reads CASSPGTLTYEQYF.

The chain is built from TRBV12-3 or TRBV12-4 and TRBJ1-2; the TRBD1 assignment by TCRdb is unverifiable without DNA. The CDR3 extends over 15 amino acids. The CDR3 sequence: CASRETGTVSHGYTF.

The V and J genes are TRBV5-1 and TRBJ1-1; absent DNA, TCRdb's TRBD1 call cannot be checked. CDR3 length: 15 amino acids. Germline V gene sequence: CDR1 SGHRS, CDR2 YFSETQ. The CDR3 is CASSRQGGYGTEAFF.

V gene TRBV3-1 combines with J gene TRBJ2-3; the TCRdb call, TRBD1, lacks DNA for checking. The CDR3 has 14 residues. The germline V gene has CDR1 LGHDT and CDR2 YNNKEL (reference sequence). The CDR3 loop is CASSQWTGGDTQYF.

The chain has TRBV30 and TRBJ2-7; the D call of TRBD2 rests on TCRdb alone, since no DNA is present to check it. This CDR3 region has 16 residues. CDR1 is GTSNPN and CDR2 is SVGIG in the germline V gene (reference sequence). The chain's CDR3 is CAWSPPYSGRVGEQYF.

The chain uses TRBV2 and TRBJ2-1; TCRdb's assignment of TRBD2 cannot be checked, as there is no DNA. This CDR3 region has 15 residues. The germline gives CDR1 SNHLY, CDR2 FYNNEI. The CDR3 here is CASRGPGTSIHEQFF.

The rearrangement uses TRBV24-1 and TRBJ2-1; the D call from TCRdb, TRBD2, cannot be confirmed without DNA. The CDR3 loop spans 17 amino acids. CDR1 KGHDR and CDR2 SFDVKD come from the germline V gene. CDR3 residues: CATSDRRGGRASNEQFF.

V gene TRBV7-7 combines with J gene TRBJ2-5; without DNA, the TCRdb call of TRBD1 cannot be checked. This CDR3 has 14 amino acids. CDR1 is SSHAT and CDR2 is FNYEAQ in the germline V gene (reference sequence). CDR3 protein: CASSLAGNGETQYF.

The chain's CDR3 is CASRRLAGYNEQFF. The chain carries TRBV6-4 and TRBJ2-1; there is no DNA to check the TCRdb D call of TRBD2. The germline V gene encodes CDR1 MRHNA and CDR2 SNTAGT. The CDR3 is made up of 14 amino acids.

The rearrangement uses TRBV5-5 and TRBJ1-2. This CDR3 has 14 amino acids. The germline CDR1 and CDR2 sequences are SGHKS and YYEKEE (reference sequence). The CDR3 reads CASSGGAGNYGYTF.

The chain carries TRBV5-5 and TRBJ2-2; the D call from TCRdb, TRBD1, cannot be confirmed without DNA. The CDR3 runs to 15 residues. CDR1 is SGHKS, CDR2 YYEKEE, per germline (reference sequence). The CDR3 sequence is CASSPPGTYTGELFF.

The chain combines TRBV20-1 with TRBJ2-2; the TRBD2 assignment by TCRdb is unverifiable without DNA. CDR3 length: 16 residues. CDR1 DFQATT and CDR2 SNEGSKA come from the germline V gene (reference sequence). The CDR3 loop reads CSARDMDGRETGELFF.

The chain links TRBV19 to TRBJ1-5; TCRdb returns TRBD1, unconfirmable since there is no DNA. The CDR3 is made up of 16 amino acids. CDR1 LNHDA and CDR2 SQIVND come from the germline V gene (reference sequence). The CDR3 protein is CASSIARQGFWQPQHF.

This chain uses TRBV5-1 with TRBJ2-6; TCRdb selects TRBD1, and the lack of DNA leaves this call unchecked. The length of the CDR3 is 16 residues. CDR1 and CDR2 from the germline V gene are SGHRS and YFSETQ. The chain's CDR3 is CASSSGQGTGANVLTF.

The rearrangement links TRBV5-1 to TRBJ2-5; TCRdb proposes TRBD1, but this gene call is untestable without DNA. The germline CDR1 and CDR2 sequences are SGHRS and YFSETQ. The CDR3 length is 13 residues. The CDR3 loop reads CASSQQGTETQYF.

The chain employs TRBV9 and TRBJ2-1; the D gene TCRdb calls, TRBD2, cannot be checked with no DNA. CDR1 and CDR2 (germline): SGDLS, YYNGEE. CDR3 length equals 13 residues. This chain's CDR3 is CASSVPAGDEQFF.

V and J are TRBV29-1 and TRBJ2-7; there is no DNA to check the TCRdb D call of TRBD1. Germline V gives CDR1 SQVTM, CDR2 ANQGSEA. The CDR3 is 12 residues long. This CDR3 reads CSYKTGTYEQYF.